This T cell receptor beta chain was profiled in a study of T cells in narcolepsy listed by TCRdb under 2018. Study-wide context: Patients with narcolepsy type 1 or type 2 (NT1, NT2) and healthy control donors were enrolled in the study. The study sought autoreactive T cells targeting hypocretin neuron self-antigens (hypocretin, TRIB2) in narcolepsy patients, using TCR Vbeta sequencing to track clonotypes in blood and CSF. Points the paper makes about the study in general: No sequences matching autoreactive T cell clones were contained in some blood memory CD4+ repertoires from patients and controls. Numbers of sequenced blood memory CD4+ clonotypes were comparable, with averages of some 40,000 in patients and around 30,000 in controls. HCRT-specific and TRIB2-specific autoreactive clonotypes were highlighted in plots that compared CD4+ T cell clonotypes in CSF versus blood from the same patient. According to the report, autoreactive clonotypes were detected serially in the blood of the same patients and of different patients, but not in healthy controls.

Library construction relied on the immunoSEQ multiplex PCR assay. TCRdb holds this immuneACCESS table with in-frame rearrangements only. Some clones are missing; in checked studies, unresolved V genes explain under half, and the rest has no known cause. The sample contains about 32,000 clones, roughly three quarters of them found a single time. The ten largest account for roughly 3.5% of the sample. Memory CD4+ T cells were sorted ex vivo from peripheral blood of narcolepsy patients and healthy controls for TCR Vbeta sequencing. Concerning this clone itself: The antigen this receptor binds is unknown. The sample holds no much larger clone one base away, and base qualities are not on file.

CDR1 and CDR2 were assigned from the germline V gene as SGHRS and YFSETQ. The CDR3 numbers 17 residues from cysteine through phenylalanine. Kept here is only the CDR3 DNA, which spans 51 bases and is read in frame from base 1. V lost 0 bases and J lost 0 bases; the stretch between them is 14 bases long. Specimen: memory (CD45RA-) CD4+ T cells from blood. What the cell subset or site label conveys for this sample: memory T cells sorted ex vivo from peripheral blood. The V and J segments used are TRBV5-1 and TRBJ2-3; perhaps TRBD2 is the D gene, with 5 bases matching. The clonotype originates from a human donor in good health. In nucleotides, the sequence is TGCGCCAGCAGCTTGGATTCCGGGGTAGGCAGCACAGATACGCAGTATTTT. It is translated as CASSLDSGVGSTDTQYF.